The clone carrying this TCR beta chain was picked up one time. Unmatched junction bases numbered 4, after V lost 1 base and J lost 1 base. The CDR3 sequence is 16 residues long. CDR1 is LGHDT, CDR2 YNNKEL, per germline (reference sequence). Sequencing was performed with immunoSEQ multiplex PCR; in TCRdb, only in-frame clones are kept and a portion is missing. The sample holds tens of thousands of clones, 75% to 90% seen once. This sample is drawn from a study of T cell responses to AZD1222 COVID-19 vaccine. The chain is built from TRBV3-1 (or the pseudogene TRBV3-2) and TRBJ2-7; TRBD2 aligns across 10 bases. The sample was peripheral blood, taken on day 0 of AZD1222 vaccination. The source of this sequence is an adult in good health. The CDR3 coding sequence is TGTGCCAGCAGCCAAGTCGGTAGCGGGAGGTCCTACGAGCAGTACTTC. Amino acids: CASSQVGSGRSYEQYF.